Shown below are 31 T cell receptor beta chains from a single sample sequenced in a study of cytomegalovirus exposure and HLA in healthy donors. The study ran its PCR with 60 Vbeta and 13 Jbeta primers. Data came from immunoSEQ multiplex PCR; TCRdb stores just in-frame clones and leaves some out. The data hold 150,000 to 180,000 clones, with 79% observed a single time. The sequencing input was PBMCs. These TCRs come from a young man in good health and CMV-seropositive.

V is TRBV7-9 and J is TRBJ1-1; no firm D call. The CDR3 contains 11 residues. V lost 5 bases to trimming and J lost 2 bases, with 3 bases between them. Germline loops: CDR1 SEHNR, CDR2 FQNEAQ (reference sequence). The CDR3, as DNA: TGTGCCAGCAGCCTTAACACTGAAGCTTTCTTT. Encoded protein: CASSLNTEAFF.

V gene TRBV6-6 combines with J gene TRBJ1-6; possible D gene TRBD1, 5 bases. Per the germline V gene, CDR1 is MNHNY and CDR2 is SVGAGI (reference sequence). This CDR3 has 13 amino acids. V was trimmed by 4 bases and J by 14 bases, leaving 15 bases between them. Here the CDR3 DNA reads TGTGCCAGCAGTTCCGAAGGGGTGGGGACCCTCCACTTT. Amino acid sequence: CASSSEGVGTLHF.

This clone was seen a handful of times. The chain couples TRBV4-2 to TRBJ2-5; 7 bases match TRBD2. The CDR3 is 16 residues long. J was trimmed by 3 bases and V by 0 bases; bases with no gene match: 7. The germline V gene has CDR1 LGHNA and CDR2 YNFKEQ. CDR3 nucleotide sequence: TGTGCCAGCAGCCAAGATCGCGGGGGTCCAGAAGAGACCCAGTACTTC. Amino acids: CASSQDRGGPEETQYF.

Here the CDR3 reads CASSLGGGKNTEAFF. The DNA of the CDR3 is TGCGCCAGCAGCTTGGGGGGGGGAAAGAACACTGAAGCTTTCTTT. The J gene is TRBJ1-1, the V gene TRBV5-1, with D possibly being TRBD1 (5 bases). V lost 0 bases to trimming and J lost 1 base, with 10 bases between them. Germline V CDR1 and CDR2: SGHRS, YFSETQ. This CDR3 comprises 15 residues. The full variable domain, with the rest looked up from reference TRBV5-1 and TRBJ1-1, is KAGVTQTPRYLIKTRGQQVTLSCSPISGHRSVSWYQQTPGQGLQFLFEYFSETQRNKGNFPGRFSGRQFSNSRSEMNVSTLELGDSALYLCASSLGGGKNTEAFFGQGTRLTVV.

CDR3 nucleotide sequence: TGTGCCATCAGTGTGAACGGGTACGAGCAGTACTTC. Its protein product is CAISVNGYEQYF. The chain links TRBV10-3 to TRBJ2-7; D is unclear. This CDR3 region has 12 residues. Trimming cost V 4 bases and J 4 bases, with 8 bases left between them. Per the germline V gene, CDR1 is ENHRY and CDR2 is SYGVKD.

A note on this clone: Other DNA sequences within the sample encode an identical CDR3. V and J are TRBV4-2 and TRBJ2-7, with D possibly TRBD2 on 5 matching bases. This CDR3 has 15 amino acids. The germline gives CDR1 LGHNA, CDR2 YNFKEQ. Trimming stripped 3 bases from V and 6 bases from J, with 18 bases between. CDR3 sequence reads: CASSQDLLVHPEQYF. The DNA of the CDR3 is TGTGCCAGCAGCCAGGATCTACTAGTTCATCCCGAGCAGTACTTC.

This sequence joins TRBV4-1 and TRBJ2-1; no reliable D call. This CDR3 is built from 15 residues. In germline, CDR1 is MGHRA, CDR2 YSYEKL. V was clipped by 1 base and J by 9 bases, with 16 bases between them. The CDR3 is CASSQVSLIVTEQFF. Here the CDR3 DNA reads TGCGCCAGCAGCCAAGTAAGCCTTATAGTCACTGAGCAGTTCTTC.

The genes are TRBV5-4 and TRBJ2-1; D unresolved. This CDR3 has 13 amino acids. Trimming removed 0 bases from V and 5 bases from J, with 6 bases in between. Germline CDR1 and CDR2: SGHNT and YYREEE (reference sequence). As DNA, the CDR3 is TGTGCCAGCAGCTTGGGACAACACAATGAGCAGTTCTTC. Residues: CASSLGQHNEQFF.

This chain joins TRBV15 and TRBJ1-4, with no clear D. Deletions cut 0 bases from V and 7 bases from J, with 12 bases between. The CDR3 totals 15 residues. CDR1 is LNHNV and CDR2 is YYDKDF in the germline V gene (reference sequence). CDR3 loop: CATSRDPNGIEKLFF. CDR3 DNA: TGTGCCACCAGCAGAGATCCGAACGGGATTGAAAAACTGTTTTTT.

The CDR3: CASSVGASGLQETQYF. CDR3 nucleotide sequence: TGTGCCAGCAGCGTAGGGGCTAGCGGGCTCCAAGAGACCCAGTACTTC. The V gene is TRBV9, the J gene TRBJ2-5; TRBD2 matches 8 bases. Germline CDR1 reads SGDLS; CDR2 reads YYNGEE. After removal of 0 bases from V and 1 base from J, the junction contained 5 bases not matched to a gene. This CDR3 is 16 amino acids long.

This clone was found once. The J gene is TRBJ1-2, the V gene TRBV27; 8 positions match TRBD1. V lost 2 bases, J lost 6 bases, and 2 bases stayed unmatched. The CDR3 has 13 residues. Germline V gene data show CDR1 as MNHEY and CDR2 as SMNVEV (reference sequence). CDR3 loop: CASSLRQGNGYTF. CDR3 DNA: TGTGCCAGCAGTTTAAGACAGGGGAATGGCTACACCTTC.

This clone was observed a few times. The gene calls are TRBV7-8 and TRBJ1-1; 11 bases map to TRBD1. The CDR3 consists of 17 residues. The junction had 8 bases not matched to a gene; V was cut back by 5 bases and J by 0 bases. Germline lookup yields CDR1 SGHVS and CDR2 FQNEAQ. CDR3 sequence reads: CASSPGQGASMNTEAFF. The CDR3 coding sequence is TGTGCCAGCAGCCCAGGACAGGGGGCATCGATGAACACTGAAGCTTTCTTT.

This clone was seen once. V and J are TRBV5-1 and TRBJ1-5; 8 bases map to TRBD1. Germline V lookup: CDR1 SGHRS, CDR2 YFSETQ. The CDR3 consists of 15 residues. V was clipped by 2 bases and J by 2 bases; unmatched bases: 3. The CDR3 here is CASSFETGGNQPQHF. CDR3 nucleotide sequence: TGCGCCAGCAGCTTCGAGACAGGGGGCAATCAGCCCCAGCATTTT.

This chain links TRBV5-6 with TRBJ1-2, with unresolved D. Germline V CDR1 and CDR2: SGHDT, YYEEEE. V was cut by 2 bases and J by 6 bases, with 11 bases left in between. The CDR3 consists of 13 residues. CDR3 residues: CASSLAGPDGYTF. The CDR3 coding sequence is TGTGCCAGCAGCTTAGCGGGCCCTGATGGCTACACCTTC.

The chain joins TRBV4-2 to TRBJ1-2; D is ambiguous. This CDR3 is 15 amino acids long. Trimming pared 0 bases from V and 4 bases from J, leaving 12 bases between. Germline V CDR1 and CDR2: LGHNA, YNFKEQ. DNA for the CDR3: TGTGCCAGCAGCCAAGACGTGCGAGGGTCCTATGGCTACACCTTC. Amino acid sequence: CASSQDVRGSYGYTF.

Comments on this clone: The sample holds other DNA sequences that translate to the same CDR3. The chain couples TRBV9 to TRBJ1-5; 8 bases agree with TRBD1. Trimming cost V 0 bases and J 4 bases; bases outside gene matches: 3. CDR1 and CDR2 (germline): SGDLS, YYNGEE. The CDR3 extends over 15 amino acids. The CDR3 spells CASSVGTGGNQPQHF. Here the CDR3 DNA reads TGTGCCAGCAGCGTAGGAACAGGGGGGAATCAGCCCCAGCATTTT.

V usage is TRBV7-6 and J usage is TRBJ1-6; tentatively, D is TRBD1 (6 bases). Germline loops: CDR1 SGHVS, CDR2 FNYEAQ. This CDR3 is 14 amino acids long. Trimming removed 3 bases from V and 8 bases from J, with 11 bases in between. The CDR3: CASSFNAGDSPLHF. The CDR3 nucleotides are TGTGCCAGCAGCTTTAACGCAGGGGATTCACCCCTCCACTTT.

This clone was recorded once. The rearrangement joins TRBV27 to TRBJ1-2; 9 bases match TRBD1. The CDR3 totals 13 residues. The V segment lost 8 bases and the J segment 1 base; nucleotides outside the gene matches: 2. Germline CDR1 and CDR2: MNHEY and SMNVEV (reference sequence). CDR3 protein: CASGTGFNYGYTF. CDR3 in DNA: TGTGCCAGCGGGACAGGGTTTAACTATGGCTACACCTTC.

V is TRBV7-2 and J is TRBJ1-5; possible D gene TRBD1, 5 bases. The CDR3 consists of 15 residues. The V and J ends lost 3 bases and 3 bases respectively, with 12 bases between them. Germline CDR1 reads SGHTA; CDR2 reads FQGNSA. The CDR3 DNA reads TGTGCCAGCAGCTTCCAGGGCTTTATCAATCAGCCCCAGCATTTT. Its translation: CASSFQGFINQPQHF.

V usage is TRBV10-2 and J usage is TRBJ1-1; 10 nucleotides align to TRBD1. Germline-derived CDR1 and CDR2 are WSHSY and SAAADI. Trimming removed 0 bases from V and 5 bases from J; junction bases left unmatched: 9. CDR3 length: 17 residues. CDR3 coding DNA: TGCGCCAGCAGTGAGTCCCGGACAGGGGGTTCTAAAACTGAAGCTTTCTTT. Its protein product is CASSESRTGGSKTEAFF.

The chain is built from TRBV7-2 and TRBJ1-4; possibly TRBD1 for D (5 bases). Germline V gene data show CDR1 as SGHTA and CDR2 as FQGNSA. This CDR3 is built from 16 residues. Trimming took off 4 bases at V and 0 bases at J, with 12 bases between the two ends. CDR3 loop: CASSSSGISTNEKLFF. The DNA for the CDR3 is TGTGCCAGCAGCTCTTCAGGGATTTCAACTAATGAAAAACTGTTTTTT.

J is TRBJ1-2 and V is TRBV29-1; TRBD1 aligns across 9 bases. V gave up 5 bases and J gave up 12 bases; unmatched junction bases: 7. Germline V gene lookup returns CDR1 SQVTM and CDR2 ANQGSEA. The CDR3 has 11 amino acids. The CDR3: CSVTRDRVHTF. The CDR3 DNA reads TGCAGCGTTACCCGGGACAGGGTCCACACCTTC.

The V and J genes are TRBV7-9 and TRBJ1-6; weak D call: TRBD1 (6 bases). The germline gives CDR1 SEHNR, CDR2 FQNEAQ (reference sequence). The CDR3 is made up of 14 amino acids. V was pared by 5 bases and J by 9 bases, with 14 bases between. The CDR3 sequence is CASSKEGGVSPLHF. As DNA, the CDR3 is TGTGCCAGCAGCAAAGAGGGGGGGGTTTCACCCCTCCACTTT.

This clone was counted only a few times. The gene calls are TRBV9 and TRBJ2-3, with 9 nucleotides matching TRBD2. Germline lookup yields CDR1 SGDLS and CDR2 YYNGEE. The CDR3 consists of 16 residues. The V gene end was trimmed by 3 bases and the J gene end by 4 bases; junction bases not matched to a gene: 9. The DNA of the CDR3 is TGTGCCAGCAGCGCGATGGGCGGGGGGGCCGCAGATACGCAGTATTTT. This encodes CASSAMGGGAADTQYF.

The chain joins TRBV5-1 to TRBJ1-1; D is unresolved. Germline CDR1 reads SGHRS; CDR2 reads YFSETQ. CDR3 length equals 14 residues. Trimming removed 2 bases at V and 0 bases at J, with 8 bases between. This CDR3 reads CASSFVHMNTEAFF. In DNA form, the CDR3 reads TGCGCCAGCAGCTTCGTTCACATGAACACTGAAGCTTTCTTT.

The CDR3 DNA sequence: TGTGCCTGGAAGGGAAAAGGGGGTAATTCACCCCTCCACTTT. As protein: CAWKGKGGNSPLHF. The chain employs TRBV30 and TRBJ1-6, with a weak D call TRBD1 (6 bases). The CDR3 covers 14 residues. The V end lost 4 bases, the J end lost 6 bases, and 13 bases lay between the germline ends. Germline lookup yields CDR1 GTSNPN and CDR2 SVGIG (reference sequence).

The DNA for the CDR3 is TGTGCCTGGAGTGCGGAGGAAGACAAAAATGAGACCCAGTACTTC. It encodes CAWSAEEDKNETQYF. This sequence joins TRBV30 and TRBJ2-5; TRBD2 might be the D (5 bases). Germline CDR1 reads GTSNPN; CDR2 reads SVGIG (reference sequence). This CDR3 is built from 15 residues. V lost 1 base to trimming and J lost 5 bases, with 17 bases between them. The complete variable domain, with remaining parts taken from reference TRBV30 and TRBJ2-5, reads SQTIHQWPATLVQPVGSPLSLECTVEGTSNPNLYWYRQAAGRGLQLLFYSVGIGQISSEVPQNLSASRPQDRQFILSSKKLLLSDSGFYLCAWSAEEDKNETQYFGPGTRLLVL.

This clone was observed a few times. The chain carries TRBV4-3 and TRBJ2-3; TRBD1 might be the D (6 bases). The CDR3 covers 16 residues. Germline lookup yields CDR1 LGHNA and CDR2 YSLEER. V was cut by 6 bases and J by 3 bases, with 19 bases left in between. As DNA, the CDR3 is TGCGCCAGCAGTCCGGACAGACCGACGGGGACAGATACGCAGTATTTT. It translates to CASSPDRPTGTDTQYF.

The rearrangement joins TRBV7-9 to TRBJ1-1; unclear D gene. This CDR3 spans 12 amino acids. Germline CDR1 SEHNR, CDR2 FQNEAQ (reference sequence). V was cut by 5 bases and J by 4 bases, with 8 bases left in between. The CDR3 loop reads CASSPPVTEAFF. The CDR3, as DNA: TGTGCCAGCAGCCCCCCCGTCACTGAAGCTTTCTTT.

The genes are TRBV10-3 and TRBJ1-6; 8 positions match TRBD1. The CDR3 is 15 amino acids. V shed 4 bases, J shed 4 bases, and the junction held 3 bases outside the gene matches. Per germline, CDR1 ENHRY and CDR2 SYGVKD. As DNA, the CDR3 is TGTGCCATCAGTGTCGACAGGGGATATAATTCACCCCTCCACTTT. Encoded protein: CAISVDRGYNSPLHF.

The rearrangement uses TRBV10-3 and TRBJ1-1, with unresolved D. The V and J ends lost 2 bases and 8 bases respectively, with 12 bases between them. The CDR3 covers 13 residues. Germline CDR1 reads ENHRY; CDR2 reads SYGVKD. For the CDR3, the DNA is TGTGCCATCAGTGAGGCCCTTACCGGGGAAGCTTTCTTT. Residues: CAISEALTGEAFF.